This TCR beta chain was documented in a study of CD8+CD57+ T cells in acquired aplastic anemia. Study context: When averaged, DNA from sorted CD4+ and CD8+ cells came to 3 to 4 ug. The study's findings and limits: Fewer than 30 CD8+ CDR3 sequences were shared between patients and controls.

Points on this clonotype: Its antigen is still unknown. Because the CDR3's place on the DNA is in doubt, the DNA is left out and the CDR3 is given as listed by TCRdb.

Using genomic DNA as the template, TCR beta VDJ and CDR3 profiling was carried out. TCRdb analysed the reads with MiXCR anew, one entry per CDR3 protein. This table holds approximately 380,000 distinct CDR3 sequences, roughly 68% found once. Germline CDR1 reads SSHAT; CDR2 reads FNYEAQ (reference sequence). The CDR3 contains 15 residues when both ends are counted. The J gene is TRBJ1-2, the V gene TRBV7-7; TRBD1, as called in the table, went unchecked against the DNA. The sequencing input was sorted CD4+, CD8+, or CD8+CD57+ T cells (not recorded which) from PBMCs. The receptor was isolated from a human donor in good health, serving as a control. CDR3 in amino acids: CASTGTGTLKLSLTF.